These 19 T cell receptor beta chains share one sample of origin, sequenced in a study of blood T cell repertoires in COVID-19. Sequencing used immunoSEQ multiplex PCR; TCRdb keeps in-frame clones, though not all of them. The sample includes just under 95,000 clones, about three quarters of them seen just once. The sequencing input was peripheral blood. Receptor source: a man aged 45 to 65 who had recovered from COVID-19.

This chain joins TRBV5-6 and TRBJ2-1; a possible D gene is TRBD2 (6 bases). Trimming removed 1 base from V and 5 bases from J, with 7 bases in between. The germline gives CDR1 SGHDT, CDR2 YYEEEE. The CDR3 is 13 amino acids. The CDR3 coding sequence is TGTGCCAGCAGCTTGCGCGGGAACAATGAGCAGTTCTTC. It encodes CASSLRGNNEQFF.

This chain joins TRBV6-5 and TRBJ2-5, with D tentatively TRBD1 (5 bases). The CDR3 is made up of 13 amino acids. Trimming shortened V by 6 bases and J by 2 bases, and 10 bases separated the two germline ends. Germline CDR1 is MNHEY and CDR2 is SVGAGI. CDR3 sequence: CASSLDTQETQYF. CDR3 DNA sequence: TGTGCCAGCAGCTTGGACACACAAGAGACCCAGTACTTC.

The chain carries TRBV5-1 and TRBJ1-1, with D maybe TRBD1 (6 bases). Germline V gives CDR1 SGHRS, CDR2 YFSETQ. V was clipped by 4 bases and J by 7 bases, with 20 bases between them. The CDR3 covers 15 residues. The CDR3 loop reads CASSPSIRDTYEAFF. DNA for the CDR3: TGCGCCAGCAGCCCGTCGATCAGGGACACCTATGAAGCTTTCTTT.

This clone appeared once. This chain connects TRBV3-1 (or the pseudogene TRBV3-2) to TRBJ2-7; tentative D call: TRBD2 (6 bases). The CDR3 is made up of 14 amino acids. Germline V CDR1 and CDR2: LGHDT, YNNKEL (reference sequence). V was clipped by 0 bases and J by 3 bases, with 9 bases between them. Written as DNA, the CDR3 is TGTGCCAGCAGCCAAGATTTGGGGGGCTACGAGCAGTACTTC. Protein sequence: CASSQDLGGYEQYF.

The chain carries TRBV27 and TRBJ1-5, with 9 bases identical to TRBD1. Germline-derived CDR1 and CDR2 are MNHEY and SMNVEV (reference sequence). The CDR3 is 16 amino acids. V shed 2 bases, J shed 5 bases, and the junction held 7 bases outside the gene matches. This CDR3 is CASSLPGQGADQPQHF. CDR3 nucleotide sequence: TGTGCCAGCAGTTTACCGGGACAGGGAGCGGATCAGCCCCAGCATTTT.

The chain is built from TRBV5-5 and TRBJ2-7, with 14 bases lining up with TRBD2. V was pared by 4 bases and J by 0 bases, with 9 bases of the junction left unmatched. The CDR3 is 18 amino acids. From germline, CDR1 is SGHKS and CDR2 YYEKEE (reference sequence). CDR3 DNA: TGTGCCAGCAGCGCCAGACTAGCGGGGGGGAGGAGCTCCTACGAGCAGTACTTC. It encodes CASSARLAGGRSSYEQYF.

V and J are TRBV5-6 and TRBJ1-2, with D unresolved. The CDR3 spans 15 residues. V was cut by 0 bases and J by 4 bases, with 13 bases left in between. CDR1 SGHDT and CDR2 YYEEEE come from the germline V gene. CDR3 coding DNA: TGTGCCAGCAGCTTGGAGGGAGTGCTTGTCTATGGCTACACCTTC. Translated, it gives CASSLEGVLVYGYTF.

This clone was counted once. The CDR3 sequence: CASSTGLNTGELFF. As DNA, the CDR3 is TGTGCCAGCAGCACGGGACTTAACACCGGGGAGCTGTTTTTT. The genes are TRBV3-1 (or the pseudogene TRBV3-2) and TRBJ2-2; D is possibly TRBD2 (6 bases). The V end lost 5 bases, the J end lost 2 bases, and 9 bases lay between the germline ends. The CDR3 is made up of 14 amino acids. The germline gives CDR1 LGHDT, CDR2 YNNKEL (reference sequence).

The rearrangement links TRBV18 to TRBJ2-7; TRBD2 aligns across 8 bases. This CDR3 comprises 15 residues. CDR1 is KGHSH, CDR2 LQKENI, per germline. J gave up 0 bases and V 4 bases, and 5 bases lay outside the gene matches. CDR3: CASSLGLGSSYEQYF. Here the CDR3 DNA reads TGTGCCAGCTCACTGGGACTAGGAAGCTCCTACGAGCAGTACTTC.

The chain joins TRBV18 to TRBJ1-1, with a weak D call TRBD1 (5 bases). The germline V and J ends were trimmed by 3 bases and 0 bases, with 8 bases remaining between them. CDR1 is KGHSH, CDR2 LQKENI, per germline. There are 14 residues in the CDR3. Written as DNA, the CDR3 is TGTGCCAGCTCACCCCCAGGGATGAACACTGAAGCTTTCTTT. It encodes CASSPPGMNTEAFF.

This CDR3 reads CASSLAKGAGTEAFF. Written as DNA, the CDR3 is TGTGCCAGCAGCTTAGCAAAGGGGGCGGGAACTGAAGCTTTCTTT. The V gene is TRBV7-2, the J gene TRBJ1-1; 7 nucleotides match TRBD1. Trimming cost V 0 bases and J 5 bases; bases outside gene matches: 6. The V gene's germline CDR1 is SGHTA and CDR2 FQGNSA. This CDR3 contains 15 residues.

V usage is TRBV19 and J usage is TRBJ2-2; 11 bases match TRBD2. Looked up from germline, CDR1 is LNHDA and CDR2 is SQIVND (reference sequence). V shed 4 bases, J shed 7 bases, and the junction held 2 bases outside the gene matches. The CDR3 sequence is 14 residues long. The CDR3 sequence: CASSTLAGVGELFF. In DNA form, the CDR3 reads TGTGCCAGTAGTACACTAGCGGGAGTCGGGGAGCTGTTTTTT.

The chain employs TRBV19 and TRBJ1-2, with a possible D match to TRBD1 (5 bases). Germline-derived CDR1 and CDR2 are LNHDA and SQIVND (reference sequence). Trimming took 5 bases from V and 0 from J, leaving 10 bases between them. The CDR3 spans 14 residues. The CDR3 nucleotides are TGTGCCAGTAGTGTACAGGCTGCTAACTATGGCTACACCTTC. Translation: CASSVQAANYGYTF.

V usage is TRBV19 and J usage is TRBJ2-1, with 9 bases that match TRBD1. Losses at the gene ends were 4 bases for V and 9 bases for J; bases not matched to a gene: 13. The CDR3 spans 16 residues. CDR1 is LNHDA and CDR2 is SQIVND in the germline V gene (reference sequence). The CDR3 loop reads CASSTYRGLAPGEQFF. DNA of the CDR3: TGTGCCAGTAGTACGTACAGGGGGCTGGCGCCCGGTGAGCAGTTCTTC.

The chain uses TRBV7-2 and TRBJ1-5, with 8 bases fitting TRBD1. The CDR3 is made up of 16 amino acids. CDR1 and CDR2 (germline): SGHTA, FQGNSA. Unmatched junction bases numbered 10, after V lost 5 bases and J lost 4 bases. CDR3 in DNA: TGTGCCAGCAGCCTAGAACCGGGACAGGCTAATCAGCCCCAGCATTTT. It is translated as CASSLEPGQANQPQHF.

The chain's CDR3 is CASGPSYNSPLHF. The CDR3 bases are TGTGCCAGCGGGCCATCCTATAATTCACCCCTCCACTTT. The chain employs TRBV25-1 and TRBJ1-6; no clear D. This CDR3 is 13 amino acids long. With 8 bases removed from V and 1 base from J, the gap between germline ends came to 6 bases. The germline CDR1 and CDR2 sequences are MGHDK and SYGVNS.

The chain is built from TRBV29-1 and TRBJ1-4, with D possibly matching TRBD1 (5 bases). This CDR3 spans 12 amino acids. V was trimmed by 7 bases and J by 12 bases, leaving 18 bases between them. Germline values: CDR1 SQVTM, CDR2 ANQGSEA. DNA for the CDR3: TGCAGCGCCGCCGCCGGTGGAGGGGAACTGTTTTTT. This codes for CSAAAGGGELFF.

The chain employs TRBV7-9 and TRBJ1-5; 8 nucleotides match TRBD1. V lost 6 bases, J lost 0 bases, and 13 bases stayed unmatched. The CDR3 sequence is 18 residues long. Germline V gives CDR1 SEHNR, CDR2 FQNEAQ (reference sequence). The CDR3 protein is CASSYGGTGKFSNQPQHF. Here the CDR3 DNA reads TGTGCCAGCAGTTATGGTGGGACAGGTAAATTTAGCAATCAGCCCCAGCATTTT.

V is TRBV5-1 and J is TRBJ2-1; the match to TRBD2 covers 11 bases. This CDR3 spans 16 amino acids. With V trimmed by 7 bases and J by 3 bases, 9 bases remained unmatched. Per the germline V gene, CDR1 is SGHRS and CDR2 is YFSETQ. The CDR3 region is CASSSALAGGYNEQFF. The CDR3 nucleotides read TGCGCCAGCTCCTCGGCGCTAGCGGGAGGCTACAATGAGCAGTTCTTC.